This T cell receptor beta chain was retrieved from a study of T-cell reconstitution after alpha-beta-depleted transplantation in children. Whole-study findings and limits: Some patients showed high day-60 TCRbeta diversity, which derived from surviving recipient T cells and thymic progenitors. Fresh T-cell production supplied most of the T-cell counts and diversity seen one year after transplant.

As it was prepared, the TCRbeta library received unique molecular identifiers. TCRdb called the PCR reads again in MiXCR, with one record for every CDR3 protein. Seen here are approximately 190,000 distinct CDR3 sequences, roughly 6.3% observed once, and the top ten hold about 4.3%. Germline assignment: CDR1 LGHDT and CDR2 YNNKEL (reference sequence). The CDR3 totals 17 residues. The V segment lost 4 bases and the J segment 5 bases; nucleotides outside the gene matches: 14. At least ten counts were recorded for this clonotype. Its antigen is unidentified. The starting material was PBMCs, obtained before TCRalphabeta/CD19-depleted stem cell transplant. The chain is built from TRBV3-1 and TRBJ2-1; 7 nucleotides line up with TRBD1. This clonotype originated in a girl under three years old with combined immunodeficiency, due to receive a stem cell transplant. The CDR3 nucleotides read TGTGCCAGCAGCCGGGACAGAGCTAGTGGAGTAAACAATGAGCAGTTCTTC. It translates to CASSRDRASGVNNEQFF.